This TCR beta chain was sequenced during a study of Tregs in tolerant kidney transplant recipients. Sequencing used immunoSEQ multiplex PCR; TCRdb keeps in-frame clones, though not all of them. The sample consists of approximately 60,000 clones, about 87% of them appearing once. CDR1 and CDR2 from the germline V gene are SGHNT and YENEEA. This CDR3 region has 13 residues. Trimming took 2 bases from V and 6 from J, leaving 7 bases between them. Related graft donors supplied nonmyeloablative bone marrow transplants, and mixed chimerism was transient. This chain uses TRBV11-3 with TRBJ2-2; tentative D call: TRBD2 (5 bases). The specimen was CD4+ T cells from blood (PBMCs), collected 6 months after the transplant. The sequence was collected from a human patient who received a combined kidney and bone marrow transplant. Some T cells may be supplied by the graft donor. The CDR3 sequence: CASSLLAAGELFF. In DNA, the CDR3 is TGTGCCAGCAGCTTACTAGCAGCCGGGGAGCTGTTTTTT.